A single sample is the source of the 25 T cell receptor beta chains below, sequenced in a study of blood T cell repertoires in COVID-19. TCRdb's table, derived via immunoSEQ multiplex PCR, lists solely in-frame clones and lacks some. This sample has under 200,000 clones, with about 88% found just once. Sequencing used peripheral blood. The source is a man between 65 and 79 years old with active or convalescent COVID-19.

The V gene is TRBV27, the J gene TRBJ1-5; D gene uncertain. The CDR3 is 13 amino acids. CDR1 MNHEY and CDR2 SMNVEV come from the germline V gene (reference sequence). V dropped 2 bases and J dropped 3 bases, with 5 bases sitting between them. CDR3 coding DNA: TGTGCCAGCAGTTTACTTGTCAATCAGCCCCAGCATTTT. Translating it yields CASSLLVNQPQHF.

A few counts support this clone. The CDR3 loop reads CASSFLRLAVEQFF. The CDR3 bases are TGTGCCAGCAGCTTTTTAAGACTAGCAGTTGAGCAGTTCTTC. The rearrangement links TRBV7-2 to TRBJ2-1; 7 bases fit TRBD2. CDR1 is SGHTA, CDR2 FQGNSA, per germline. V gave up 3 bases and J gave up 9 bases; unmatched junction bases: 8. The CDR3 is 14 amino acids.

The chain joins TRBV12-3 or TRBV12-4 to TRBJ2-7, with D unresolved. V was trimmed by 5 bases and J by 3 bases, leaving 11 bases between them. The CDR3 consists of 13 residues. The CDR3 coding sequence is TGTGCCAGCAGTCCACCAGACTTCTACGAGCAGTACTTC. Protein: CASSPPDFYEQYF.

The chain uses TRBV28 and TRBJ2-7, with D unresolved. Germline loops: CDR1 MDHEN, CDR2 SYDVKM. V gave up 2 bases and J gave up 1 base, with 6 bases separating them. This CDR3 spans 13 amino acids. CDR3 residues: CASSLVPSYEQYF. DNA for the CDR3: TGTGCCAGCAGTTTAGTCCCGTCCTACGAGCAGTACTTC.

In its sample, this clone was seen a few times. The rearrangement uses TRBV11-3 and TRBJ2-1; 7 positions agree with TRBD1. V lost 5 bases, J lost 7 bases, and 5 bases stayed unmatched. This CDR3 is built from 13 residues. Germline loops: CDR1 SGHNT, CDR2 YENEEA. The CDR3 protein is CASSEDRKNEQFF. DNA for the CDR3: TGTGCCAGCAGCGAGGACAGGAAAAATGAGCAGTTCTTC.

V gene TRBV4-1 combines with J gene TRBJ2-5; 9 bases align to TRBD2. The CDR3 loop spans 20 amino acids. V shed 4 bases, J shed 1 base, and the junction held 19 bases outside the gene matches. Germline CDR1 reads MGHRA; CDR2 reads YSYEKL. This CDR3 reads CASSLIPLASGTPGQETQYF. The CDR3 DNA reads as TGCGCCAGCAGCCTAATCCCCCTGGCTAGCGGGACCCCGGGCCAAGAGACCCAGTACTTC.

V and J are TRBV11-2 and TRBJ2-3; D remains ambiguous. Trimming cost V 5 bases and J 3 bases, with 9 bases left between them. From germline, CDR1 is SGHAT and CDR2 FQNNGV. CDR3 length equals 13 residues. CDR3 sequence reads: CASSPAGTDTQYF. Written as DNA, the CDR3 is TGTGCCAGCAGCCCCGCCGGGACAGATACGCAGTATTTT.

The chain carries TRBV19 and TRBJ1-1; D is uncertain. Per the germline V gene, CDR1 is LNHDA and CDR2 is SQIVND (reference sequence). The CDR3 sequence is 16 residues long. V dropped 3 bases and J dropped 0 bases, with 14 bases sitting between them. DNA for the CDR3: TGTGCCAGTAGTATCCTACCCGCACTTATGAACACTGAAGCTTTCTTT. Its protein is CASSILPALMNTEAFF.

The chain links TRBV7-2 to TRBJ1-5; the D gene is possibly TRBD1 (6 bases). Per the germline V gene, CDR1 is SGHTA and CDR2 is FQGNSA. The CDR3 spans 13 residues. V lost 1 base and J 5 bases, leaving 6 bases between the germline ends. The CDR3 coding sequence is TGTGCCAGCAGCTTAGGACAGGATCAGCCCCAGCATTTT. It yields the protein CASSLGQDQPQHF.

This chain links TRBV5-1 with TRBJ1-5; D not certain. The CDR3 spans 18 residues. CDR1 and CDR2 (germline): SGHRS, YFSETQ. Trimming left V 3 bases short and J 7 bases short, with 26 bases between. The CDR3 loop reads CASSSTWRWVRGGQPQHF. The CDR3 nucleotides are TGCGCCAGCAGCTCGACGTGGAGGTGGGTCCGGGGTGGGCAGCCCCAGCATTTT.

This rearrangement joins TRBV28 to TRBJ2-4; TRBD2 might be the D (6 bases). The V gene lost 8 bases and the J gene lost 5 bases, with 16 bases spanning the gap. This CDR3 region has 14 residues. The germline gives CDR1 MDHEN, CDR2 SYDVKM. The CDR3 DNA is TGTGCCAGCGTCTCGGGAGTAGTTGAAAACATTCAGTACTTC. This gives the protein CASVSGVVENIQYF.

The chain uses TRBV28 and TRBJ1-1, with TRBD1 identical over 9 bases. Germline lookup yields CDR1 MDHEN and CDR2 SYDVKM. The V gene end was trimmed by 5 bases and the J gene end by 11 bases; junction bases not matched to a gene: 12. The CDR3 sequence is 14 residues long. In DNA form, the CDR3 reads TGTGCCAGCAGTATGACCCTACAGGGGGCGTGGGCTTTCTTT. It yields the protein CASSMTLQGAWAFF.

The chain recombines TRBV27 with TRBJ2-3, with unresolved D. V lost 5 bases to trimming and J lost 8 bases, with 8 bases between them. The germline CDR1 and CDR2 sequences are MNHEY and SMNVEV (reference sequence). The CDR3 has 11 amino acids. The CDR3 bases are TGTGCCAGCAGTCCAGGCTCTACGCAGTATTTT. It translates to CASSPGSTQYF.

The CDR3 DNA reads TGTGCCAGCAGCGTAGGGGACAGTTGGAGAGGGACCCAGTACTTC. Its translation: CASSVGDSWRGTQYF. V gene TRBV9 combines with J gene TRBJ2-5, with 7 bases lining up with TRBD1. CDR1 is SGDLS, CDR2 YYNGEE, per germline. The CDR3 spans 15 residues. The J segment lost 7 bases and the V segment lost 0 bases, leaving 9 bases of the junction unmatched. The full variable domain, in which reference TRBV9 and TRBJ2-5 provide the parts outside the CDR3, is DSGVTQTPKHLITATGQRVTLRCSPRSGDLSVYWYQQSLDQGLQFLIQYYNGEERAKGNILERFSAQQFPDLHSELNLSSLELGDSALYFCASSVGDSWRGTQYFGPGTRLLVL.

V gene TRBV5-4 combines with J gene TRBJ1-1, with D hard to call. Trimming removed 4 bases at V and 5 bases at J, with 12 bases between. This CDR3 has 13 amino acids. Per germline, CDR1 SGHNT and CDR2 YYREEE (reference sequence). CDR3 region: CASSGSGRTEAFF. The CDR3, as DNA: TGTGCCAGCAGCGGGAGTGGCAGGACTGAAGCTTTCTTT.

The DNA of the CDR3 is TGCGCCAGAAGGGTAGCGGGGGAGTCAGAGACCCAGTACTTC. Protein sequence: CARRVAGESETQYF. V gene TRBV10-1 combines with J gene TRBJ2-5; 9 bases are a match to TRBD2. The CDR3 is made up of 14 amino acids. Germline V lookup: CDR1 WNHNN, CDR2 SYGVQD (reference sequence). Trimming cost V 9 bases and J 4 bases; bases outside gene matches: 9.

This clone has only one observation. The chain links TRBV18 to TRBJ2-3; D may be TRBD2 (6 bases). Trimming left V 4 bases short and J 3 bases short, with 8 bases between. This CDR3 is 13 amino acids long. Germline V gene data show CDR1 as KGHSH and CDR2 as LQKENI. In DNA, the CDR3 is TGTGCCAGCTCACGGCTAGCGACAGATACGCAGTATTTT. Its protein product is CASSRLATDTQYF.

J is TRBJ1-3 and V is TRBV19; no clear D gene. The CDR3 covers 16 residues. Germline values: CDR1 LNHDA, CDR2 SQIVND (reference sequence). Trimming took 5 bases from V and 0 from J, leaving 14 bases between them. CDR3 in amino acids: CASSGPRELSGNTIYF. The CDR3, as DNA: TGTGCCAGTAGTGGGCCGAGGGAACTCTCTGGAAACACCATATATTTT.

CDR3 DNA sequence: TGTGCCAGCAGTTTAGTCCCGAGGTTTAGCTCCTACGAGCAGTACTTC. Translated, it gives CASSLVPRFSSYEQYF. The chain couples TRBV28 to TRBJ2-7; no clear D gene. CDR3 length: 16 residues. Trimming shortened V by 2 bases and J by 0 bases, and 14 bases separated the two germline ends. Germline V gene data show CDR1 as MDHEN and CDR2 as SYDVKM.

The chain has TRBV28 and TRBJ1-2, with a tentative D call TRBD1 (6 bases). Trimming stripped 6 bases from V and 8 bases from J, with 16 bases between. CDR1 is MDHEN and CDR2 is SYDVKM in the germline V gene. This CDR3 region has 13 residues. Written as DNA, the CDR3 is TGTGCCAGCAGCCGAGCAGGGGTAGGGGGCTACACCTTC. This codes for CASSRAGVGGYTF.

The table lists this clone with a few counts. The chain couples TRBV9 to TRBJ2-6, with a tentative D call TRBD1 (5 bases). V lost 3 bases to trimming and J lost 4 bases, with 11 bases between them. CDR1 is SGDLS, CDR2 YYNGEE, per germline. This CDR3 is 15 amino acids long. In nucleotides, the CDR3 is TGTGCCAGCAGCGCACAGGCACTGGGGGCCAACGTCCTGACTTTC. It codes for CASSAQALGANVLTF.

V gene TRBV28 combines with J gene TRBJ1-2; weak D call: TRBD1 (6 bases). Germline V gene sequence: CDR1 MDHEN, CDR2 SYDVKM. Trimming stripped 5 bases from V and 4 bases from J, with 17 bases between. This CDR3 region has 15 residues. This CDR3 is CASSASDRSFYGYTF. In nucleotides, the CDR3 is TGTGCCAGCAGTGCGTCGGACAGATCATTCTATGGCTACACCTTC.

The rearrangement uses TRBV28 and TRBJ2-2; no definite D call. This CDR3 is built from 13 residues. CDR1 and CDR2 (germline): MDHEN, SYDVKM. V was cut by 2 bases and J by 7 bases, with 8 bases left in between. The CDR3 DNA follows: TGTGCCAGCAGTTTAGGTGGCCACGGGGAGCTGTTTTTT. Amino acids: CASSLGGHGELFF.

The chain links TRBV5-4 to TRBJ1-2, with 7 bases matching TRBD1. This CDR3 region has 15 residues. V shed 4 bases, J shed 1 base, and the junction held 7 bases outside the gene matches. Germline V CDR1 and CDR2: SGHNT, YYREEE (reference sequence). In DNA, the CDR3 is TGTGCCAGCAGCACCGGGACAGAGATTAACTATGGCTACACCTTC. Translated, it gives CASSTGTEINYGYTF.

The V gene is TRBV27, the J gene TRBJ2-3; D is unresolved. V lost 6 bases, J lost 0 bases, and 19 bases lay in between. Germline-derived CDR1 and CDR2 are MNHEY and SMNVEV (reference sequence). There are 17 residues in the CDR3. The CDR3 region is CASRPPIWVASTDTQYF. The CDR3 DNA follows: TGTGCCAGCAGACCCCCAATCTGGGTAGCTAGCACAGATACGCAGTATTTT.